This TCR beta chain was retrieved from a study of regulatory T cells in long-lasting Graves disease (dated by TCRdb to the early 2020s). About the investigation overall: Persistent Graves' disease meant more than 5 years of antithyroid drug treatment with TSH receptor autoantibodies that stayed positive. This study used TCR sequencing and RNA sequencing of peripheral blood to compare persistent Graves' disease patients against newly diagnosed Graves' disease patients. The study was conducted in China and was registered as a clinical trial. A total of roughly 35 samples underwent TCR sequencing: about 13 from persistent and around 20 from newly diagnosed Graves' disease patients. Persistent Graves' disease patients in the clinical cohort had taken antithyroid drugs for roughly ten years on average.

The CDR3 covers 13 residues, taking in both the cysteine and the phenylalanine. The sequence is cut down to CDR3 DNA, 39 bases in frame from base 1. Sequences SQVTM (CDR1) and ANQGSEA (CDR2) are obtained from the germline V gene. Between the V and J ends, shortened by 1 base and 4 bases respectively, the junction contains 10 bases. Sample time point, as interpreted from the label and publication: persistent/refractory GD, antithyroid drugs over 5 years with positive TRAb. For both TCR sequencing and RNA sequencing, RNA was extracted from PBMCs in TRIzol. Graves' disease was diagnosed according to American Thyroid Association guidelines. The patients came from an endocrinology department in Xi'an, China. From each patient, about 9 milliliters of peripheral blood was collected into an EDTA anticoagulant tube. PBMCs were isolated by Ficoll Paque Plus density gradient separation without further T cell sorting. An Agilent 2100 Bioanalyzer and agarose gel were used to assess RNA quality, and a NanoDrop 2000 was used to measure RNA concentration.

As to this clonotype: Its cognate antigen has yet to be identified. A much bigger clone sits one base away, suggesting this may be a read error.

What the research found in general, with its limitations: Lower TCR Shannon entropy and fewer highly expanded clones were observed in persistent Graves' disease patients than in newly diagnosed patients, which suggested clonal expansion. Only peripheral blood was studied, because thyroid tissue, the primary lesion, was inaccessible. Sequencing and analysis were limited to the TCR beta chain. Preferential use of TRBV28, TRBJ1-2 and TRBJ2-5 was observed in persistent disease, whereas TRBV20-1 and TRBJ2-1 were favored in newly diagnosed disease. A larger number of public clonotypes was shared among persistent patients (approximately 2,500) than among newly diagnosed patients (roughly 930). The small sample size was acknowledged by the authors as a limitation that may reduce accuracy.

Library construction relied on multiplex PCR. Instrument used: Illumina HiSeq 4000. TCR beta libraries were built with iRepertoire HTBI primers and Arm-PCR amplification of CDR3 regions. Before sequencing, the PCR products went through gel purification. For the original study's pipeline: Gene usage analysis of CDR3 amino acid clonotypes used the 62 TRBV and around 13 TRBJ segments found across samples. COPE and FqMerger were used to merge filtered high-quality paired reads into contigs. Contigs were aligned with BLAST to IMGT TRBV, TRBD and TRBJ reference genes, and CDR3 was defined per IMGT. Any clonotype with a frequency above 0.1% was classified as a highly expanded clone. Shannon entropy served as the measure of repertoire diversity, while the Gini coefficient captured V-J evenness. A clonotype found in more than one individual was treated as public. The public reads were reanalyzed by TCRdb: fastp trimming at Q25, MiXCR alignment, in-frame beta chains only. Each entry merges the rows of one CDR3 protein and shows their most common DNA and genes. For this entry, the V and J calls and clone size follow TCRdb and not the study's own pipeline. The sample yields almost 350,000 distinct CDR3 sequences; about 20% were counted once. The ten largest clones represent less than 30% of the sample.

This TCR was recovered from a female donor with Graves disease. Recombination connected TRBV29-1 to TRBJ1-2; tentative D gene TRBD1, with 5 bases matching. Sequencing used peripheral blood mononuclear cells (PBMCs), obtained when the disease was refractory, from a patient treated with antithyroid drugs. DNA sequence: TGCAGCGTTGAAGGGGGCCGTGGCTATGGCTACACCTTC. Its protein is CSVEGGRGYGYTF.